This T cell receptor beta chain stems from a study of cytomegalovirus exposure and HLA in healthy donors. Turning to the study itself: Researchers previously reported finding fewer than 140 million unique TCR beta sequences from approximately 200 million T cells. Study findings and constraints: The investigators catalogued 150 to 200 TCR beta chains as cytomegalovirus-associated. In the analysis, some V segments, TRBV6-2 and TRBV6-3 included, were excluded as indistinguishable.

In the PCR, 60 Vbeta and 13 Jbeta primers were used. Authors' methods: Approximately 12 million of tens of millions of unique TCR beta chains were shared, per a later count. Sequencing was performed with immunoSEQ multiplex PCR; in TCRdb, only in-frame clones are kept and a portion is missing. That table gives V, J and clone size, and the DNA gave D and trimming. The table lists about 250,000 clones, around 65% of them singletons. On this clone: Antigen specificity is unknown.

V was pared by 5 bases and J by 1 base, with 6 bases between. The CDR3 sequence is 12 residues long. Germline V gene sequence: CDR1 SEHNR, CDR2 FQNEAQ (reference sequence). This TCR was sampled from a female donor in good health and CMV-seronegative. J is TRBJ2-7 and V is TRBV7-9; D gene uncertain. Sequencing was carried out using PBMCs. CDR3 sequence (DNA): TGTGCCAGCAGCCGTTATTCCTACGAGCAGTACTTC. This codes for CASSRYSYEQYF.